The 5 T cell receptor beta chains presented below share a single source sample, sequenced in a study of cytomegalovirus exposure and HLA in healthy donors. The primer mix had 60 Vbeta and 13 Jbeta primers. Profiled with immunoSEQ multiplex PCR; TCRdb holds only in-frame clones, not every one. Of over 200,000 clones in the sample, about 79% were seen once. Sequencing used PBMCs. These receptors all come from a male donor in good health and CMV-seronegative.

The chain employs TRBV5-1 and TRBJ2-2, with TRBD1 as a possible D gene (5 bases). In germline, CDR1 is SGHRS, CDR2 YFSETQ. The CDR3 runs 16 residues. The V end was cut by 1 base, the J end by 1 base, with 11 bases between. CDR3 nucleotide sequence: TGCGCCAGCAGCTTGAGGGCAGGGTTGAACACCGGGGAGCTGTTTTTT. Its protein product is CASSLRAGLNTGELFF.

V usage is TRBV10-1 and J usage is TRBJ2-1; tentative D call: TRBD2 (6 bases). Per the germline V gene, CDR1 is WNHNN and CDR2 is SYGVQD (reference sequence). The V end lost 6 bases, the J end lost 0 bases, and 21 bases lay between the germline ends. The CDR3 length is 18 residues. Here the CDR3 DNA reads TGCGCCAGCAGACCCCGACTAGTGGGGCGTAGCTCCTACAATGAGCAGTTCTTC. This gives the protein CASRPRLVGRSSYNEQFF.

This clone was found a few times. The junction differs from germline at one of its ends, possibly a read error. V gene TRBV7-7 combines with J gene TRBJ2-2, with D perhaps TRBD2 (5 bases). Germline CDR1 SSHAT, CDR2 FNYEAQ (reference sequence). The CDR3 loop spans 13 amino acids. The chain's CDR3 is CASSSSGTGELFF. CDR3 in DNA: TGTGCTAGCAGCTCAAGCGGCACCGGGGAGCTGTTTTTT.

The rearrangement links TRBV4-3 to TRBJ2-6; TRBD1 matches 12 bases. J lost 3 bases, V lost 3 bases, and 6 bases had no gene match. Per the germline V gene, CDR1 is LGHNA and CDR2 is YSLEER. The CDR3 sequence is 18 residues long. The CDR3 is CASSQTGTGGRGANVLTF. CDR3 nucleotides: TGCGCCAGCAGCCAGACCGGGACAGGGGGCCGTGGGGCCAACGTCCTGACTTTC.

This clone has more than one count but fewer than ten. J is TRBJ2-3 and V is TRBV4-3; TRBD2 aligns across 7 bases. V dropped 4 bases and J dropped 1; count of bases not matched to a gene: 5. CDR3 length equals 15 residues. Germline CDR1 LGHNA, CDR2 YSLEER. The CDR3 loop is CASSRGRVGTDTQYF. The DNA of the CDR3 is TGCGCCAGCAGCCGGGGGAGGGTAGGCACAGATACGCAGTATTTT.